This T cell receptor (beta chain) stems from a study of somatic mutations in cytotoxic T cells in rheumatoid arthritis. Profiling relied on immunoSEQ multiplex PCR, and the TCRdb table lists in-frame clones only, not all of them. The sample has 20,000 or so clones; around 85% are singletons. Study-level points and caveats: In rheumatoid arthritis patients, the slight underrepresentation of TRBV07 was not adjusted for multiple comparisons.

A remark on this clone: Its specificity is not known.

This CDR3 spans 13 amino acids. With 4 bases clipped from V and 7 bases from J, the junction kept 7 bases outside the gene matches. Germline CDR1 is GTSNPN and CDR2 is SVGIG (reference sequence). After CD4+ and CD8+ cells were isolated by positive magnetic bead selection, their purity was checked by flow cytometry. The receptor's source is a woman aged 40 to 50 with rheumatoid arthritis. The chain couples TRBV30 to TRBJ2-1; 7 positions agree with TRBD1. Sequencing input: CD8+ T cells sorted from blood. The CDR3, as DNA: TGTGCCTGGAACAGGGGAAATCGTAATGAGCAGTTCTTC. It yields the protein CAWNRGNRNEQFF.